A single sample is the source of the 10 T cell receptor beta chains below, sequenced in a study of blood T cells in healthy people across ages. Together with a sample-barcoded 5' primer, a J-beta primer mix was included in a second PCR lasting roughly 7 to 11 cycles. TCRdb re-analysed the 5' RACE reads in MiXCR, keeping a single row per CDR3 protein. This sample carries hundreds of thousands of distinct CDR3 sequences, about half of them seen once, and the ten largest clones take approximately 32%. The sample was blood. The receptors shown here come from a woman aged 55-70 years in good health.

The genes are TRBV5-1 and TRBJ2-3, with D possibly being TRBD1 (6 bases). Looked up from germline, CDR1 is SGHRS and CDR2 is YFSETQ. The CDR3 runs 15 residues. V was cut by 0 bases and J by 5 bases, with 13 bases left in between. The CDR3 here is CASSLDRGTRDTQYF. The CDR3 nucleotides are TGCGCCAGCAGCTTGGATAGGGGGACCAGAGATACGCAGTATTTT.

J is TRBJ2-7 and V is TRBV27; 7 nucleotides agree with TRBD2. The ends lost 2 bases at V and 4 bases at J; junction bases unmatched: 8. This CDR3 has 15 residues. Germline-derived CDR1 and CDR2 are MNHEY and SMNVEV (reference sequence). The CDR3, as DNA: TGTGCCAGCAGTTTAGGCGGCGGGAGTAGATACGAGCAGTACTTC. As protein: CASSLGGGSRYEQYF.

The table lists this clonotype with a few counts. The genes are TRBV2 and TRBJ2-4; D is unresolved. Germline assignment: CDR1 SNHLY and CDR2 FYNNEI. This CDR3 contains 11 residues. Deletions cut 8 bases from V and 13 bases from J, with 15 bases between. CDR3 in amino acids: CASEGNNGQYF. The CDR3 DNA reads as TGTGCCAGCGAAGGTAACAATGGGCAGTACTTC.

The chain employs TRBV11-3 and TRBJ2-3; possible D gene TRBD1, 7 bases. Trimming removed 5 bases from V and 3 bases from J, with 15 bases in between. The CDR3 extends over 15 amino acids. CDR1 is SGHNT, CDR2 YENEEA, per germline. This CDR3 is CASSPGGTKTDTQYF. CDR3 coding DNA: TGTGCCAGCAGCCCAGGGGGGACAAAGACAGATACGCAGTATTTT.

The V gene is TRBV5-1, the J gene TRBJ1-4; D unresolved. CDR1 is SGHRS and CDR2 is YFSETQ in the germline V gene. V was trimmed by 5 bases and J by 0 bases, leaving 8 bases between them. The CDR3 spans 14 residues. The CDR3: CASRVQATNEKLFF. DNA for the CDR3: TGCGCCAGCAGGGTCCAAGCAACTAATGAAAAACTGTTTTTT. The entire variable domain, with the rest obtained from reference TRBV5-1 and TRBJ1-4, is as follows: KAGVTQTPRYLIKTRGQQVTLSCSPISGHRSVSWYQQTPGQGLQFLFEYFSETQRNKGNFPGRFSGRQFSNSRSEMNVSTLELGDSALYLCASRVQATNEKLFFGSGTQLSVL.

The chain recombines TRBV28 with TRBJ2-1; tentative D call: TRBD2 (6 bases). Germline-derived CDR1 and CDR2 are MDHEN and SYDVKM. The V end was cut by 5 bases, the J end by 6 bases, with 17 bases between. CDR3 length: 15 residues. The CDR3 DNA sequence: TGTGCCAGCAGTCCACTGTGGACTATTATCAATGAGCAGTTCTTC. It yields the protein CASSPLWTIINEQFF. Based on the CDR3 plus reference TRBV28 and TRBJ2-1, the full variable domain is DVKVTQSSRYLVKRTGEKVFLECVQDMDHENMFWYRQDPGLGLRLIYFSYDVKMKEKGDIPEGYSVSREKKERFSLILESASTNQTSMYLCASSPLWTIINEQFFGPGTRLTVL.

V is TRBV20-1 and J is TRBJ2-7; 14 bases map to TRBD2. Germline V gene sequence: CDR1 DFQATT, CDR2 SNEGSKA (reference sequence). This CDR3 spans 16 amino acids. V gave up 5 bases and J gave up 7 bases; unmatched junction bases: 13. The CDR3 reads CSAQRTRLAGGNEQYF. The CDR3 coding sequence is TGCAGTGCTCAAAGAACCCGACTAGCGGGGGGGAATGAGCAGTACTTC.

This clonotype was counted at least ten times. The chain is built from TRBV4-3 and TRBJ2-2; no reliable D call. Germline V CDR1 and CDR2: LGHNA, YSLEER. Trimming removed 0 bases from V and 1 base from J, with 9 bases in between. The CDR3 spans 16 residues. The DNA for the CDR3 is TGCGCCAGCAGCCAAGAGGGGTATGGGAACACCGGGGAGCTGTTTTTT. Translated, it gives CASSQEGYGNTGELFF.

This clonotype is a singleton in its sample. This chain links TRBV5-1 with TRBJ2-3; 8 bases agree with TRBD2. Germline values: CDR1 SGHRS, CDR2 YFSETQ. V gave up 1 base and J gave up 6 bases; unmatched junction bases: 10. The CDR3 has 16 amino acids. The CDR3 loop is CASSLPLGLEVDTQYF. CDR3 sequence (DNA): TGCGCCAGCAGCTTGCCTTTGGGACTAGAGGTGGATACGCAGTATTTT.

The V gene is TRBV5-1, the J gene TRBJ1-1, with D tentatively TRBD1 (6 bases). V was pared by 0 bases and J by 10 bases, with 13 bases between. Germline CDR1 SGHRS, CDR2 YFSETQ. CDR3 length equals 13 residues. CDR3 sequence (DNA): TGCGCCAGCAGCTTGGTGGCCCGGGACACAGCTTTCTTT. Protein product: CASSLVARDTAFF.